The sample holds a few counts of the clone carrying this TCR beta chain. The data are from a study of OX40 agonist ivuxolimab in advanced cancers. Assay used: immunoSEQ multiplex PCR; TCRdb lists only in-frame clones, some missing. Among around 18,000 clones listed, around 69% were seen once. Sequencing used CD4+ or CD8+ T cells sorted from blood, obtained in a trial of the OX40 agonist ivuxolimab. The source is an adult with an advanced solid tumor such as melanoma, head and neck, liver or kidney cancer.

The CDR3 loop reads CASSPWTDPYEQYF. Written as DNA, the CDR3 is TGTGCCAGCAGTCCCTGGACGGACCCCTACGAGCAGTACTTC. The J gene is TRBJ2-7, the V gene TRBV27; no clear D gene. This CDR3 is built from 14 residues. V was cut by 5 bases and J by 2 bases, with 13 bases left in between. Germline-derived CDR1 and CDR2 are MNHEY and SMNVEV (reference sequence).